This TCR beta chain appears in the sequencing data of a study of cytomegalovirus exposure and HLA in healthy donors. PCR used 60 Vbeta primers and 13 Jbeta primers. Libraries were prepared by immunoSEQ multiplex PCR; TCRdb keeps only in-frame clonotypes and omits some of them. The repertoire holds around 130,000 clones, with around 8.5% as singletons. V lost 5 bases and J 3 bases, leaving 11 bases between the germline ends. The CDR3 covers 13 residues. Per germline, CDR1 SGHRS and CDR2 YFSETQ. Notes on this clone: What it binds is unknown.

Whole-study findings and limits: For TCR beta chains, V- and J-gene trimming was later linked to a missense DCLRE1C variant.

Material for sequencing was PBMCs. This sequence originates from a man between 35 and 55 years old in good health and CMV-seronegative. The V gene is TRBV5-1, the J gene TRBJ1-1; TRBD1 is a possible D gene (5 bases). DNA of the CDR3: TGCGCCAGCAGGGGGGGGTTGGACACTGAAGCTTTCTTT. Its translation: CASRGGLDTEAFF.